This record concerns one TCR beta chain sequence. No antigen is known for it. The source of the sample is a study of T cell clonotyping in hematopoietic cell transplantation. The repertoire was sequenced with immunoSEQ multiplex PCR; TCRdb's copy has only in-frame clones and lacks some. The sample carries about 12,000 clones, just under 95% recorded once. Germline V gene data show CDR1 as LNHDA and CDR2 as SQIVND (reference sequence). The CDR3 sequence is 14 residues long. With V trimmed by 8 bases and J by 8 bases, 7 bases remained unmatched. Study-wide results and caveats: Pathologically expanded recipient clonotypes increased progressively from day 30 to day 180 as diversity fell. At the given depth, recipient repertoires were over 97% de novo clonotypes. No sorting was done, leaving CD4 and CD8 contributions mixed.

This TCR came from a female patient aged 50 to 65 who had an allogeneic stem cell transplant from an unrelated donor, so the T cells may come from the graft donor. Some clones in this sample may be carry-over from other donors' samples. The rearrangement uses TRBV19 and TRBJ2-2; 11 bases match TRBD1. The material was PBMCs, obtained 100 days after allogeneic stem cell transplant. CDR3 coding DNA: TGTGCCAGTCGTGGACAGGGGGCGGCTGGGGAGCTGTTTTTT. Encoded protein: CASRGQGAAGELFF.